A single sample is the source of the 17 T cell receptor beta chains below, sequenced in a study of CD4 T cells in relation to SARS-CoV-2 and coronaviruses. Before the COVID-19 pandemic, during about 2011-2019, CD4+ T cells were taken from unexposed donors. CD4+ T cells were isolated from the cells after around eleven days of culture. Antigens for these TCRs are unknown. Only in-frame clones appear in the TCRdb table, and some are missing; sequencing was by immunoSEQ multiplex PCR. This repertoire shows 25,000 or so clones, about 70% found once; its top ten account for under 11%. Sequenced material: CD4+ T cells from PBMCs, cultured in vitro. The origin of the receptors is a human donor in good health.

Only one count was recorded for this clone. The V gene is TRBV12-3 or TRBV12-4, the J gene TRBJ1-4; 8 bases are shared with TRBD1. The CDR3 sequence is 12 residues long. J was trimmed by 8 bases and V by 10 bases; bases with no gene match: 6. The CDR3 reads CATRQGQEKLFF. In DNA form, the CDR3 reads TGTGCCACCCGACAGGGGCAAGAAAAACTGTTTTTT.

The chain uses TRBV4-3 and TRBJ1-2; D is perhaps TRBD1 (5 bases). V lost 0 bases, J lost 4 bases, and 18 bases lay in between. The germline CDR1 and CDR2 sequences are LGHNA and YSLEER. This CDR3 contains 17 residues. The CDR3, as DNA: TGCGCCAGCAGCCAAGAAGCCTCCGGGACCCCAGGCTATGGCTACACCTTC. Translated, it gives CASSQEASGTPGYGYTF.

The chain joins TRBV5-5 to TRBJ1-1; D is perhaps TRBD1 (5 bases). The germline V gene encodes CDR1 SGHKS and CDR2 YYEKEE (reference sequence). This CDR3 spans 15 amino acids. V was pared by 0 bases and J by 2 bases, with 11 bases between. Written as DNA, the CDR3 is TGTGCCAGCAGCTTGGTCGGCAGGGCCAACACTGAAGCTTTCTTT. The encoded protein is CASSLVGRANTEAFF. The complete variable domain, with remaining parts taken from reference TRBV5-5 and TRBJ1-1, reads DAGVTQSPTHLIKTRGQQVTLRCSPISGHKSVSWYQQVLGQGPQFIFQYYEKEERGRGNFPDRFSARQFPNYSSELNVNALLLGDSALYLCASSLVGRANTEAFFGQGTRLTVV.

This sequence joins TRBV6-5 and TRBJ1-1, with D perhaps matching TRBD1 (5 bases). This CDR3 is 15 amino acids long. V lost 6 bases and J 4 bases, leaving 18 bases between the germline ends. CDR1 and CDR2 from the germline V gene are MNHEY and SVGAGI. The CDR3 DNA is TGTGCCAGCAGCACACTCAGGGACGTGGGCACTGAAGCTTTCTTT. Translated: CASSTLRDVGTEAFF.

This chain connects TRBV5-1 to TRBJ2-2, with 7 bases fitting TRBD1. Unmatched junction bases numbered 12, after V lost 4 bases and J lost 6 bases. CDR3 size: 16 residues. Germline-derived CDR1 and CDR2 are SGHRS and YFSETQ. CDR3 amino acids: CASSPTSGQISGELFF. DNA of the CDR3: TGCGCCAGCAGCCCCACCTCGGGACAGATCTCCGGGGAGCTGTTTTTT.

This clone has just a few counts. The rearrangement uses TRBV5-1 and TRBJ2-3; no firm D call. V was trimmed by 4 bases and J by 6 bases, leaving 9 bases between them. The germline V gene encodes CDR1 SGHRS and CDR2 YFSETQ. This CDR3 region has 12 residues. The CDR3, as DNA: TGCGCCAGCAGCCTCGGTGATGATACGCAGTATTTT. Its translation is CASSLGDDTQYF.

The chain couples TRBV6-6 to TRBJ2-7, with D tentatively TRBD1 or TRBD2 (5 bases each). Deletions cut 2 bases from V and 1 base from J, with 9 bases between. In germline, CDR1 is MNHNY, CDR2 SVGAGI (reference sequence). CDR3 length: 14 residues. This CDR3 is CASSYGTRSYEQYF. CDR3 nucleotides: TGTGCCAGCAGTTACGGGACCAGGTCCTACGAGCAGTACTTC.

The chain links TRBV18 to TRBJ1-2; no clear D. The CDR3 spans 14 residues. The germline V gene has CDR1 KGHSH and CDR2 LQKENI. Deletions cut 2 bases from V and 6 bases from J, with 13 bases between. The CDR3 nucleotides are TGTGCCAGCTCACCAGCGGGGAGGACGGATGGCTACACCTTC. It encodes CASSPAGRTDGYTF.

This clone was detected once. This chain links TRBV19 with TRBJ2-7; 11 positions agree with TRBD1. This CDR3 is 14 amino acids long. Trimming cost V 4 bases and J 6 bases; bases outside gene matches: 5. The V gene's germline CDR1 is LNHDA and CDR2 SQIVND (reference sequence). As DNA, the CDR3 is TGTGCCAGTAGTAACATGGGACAGGGGGGCGAGCAGTACTTC. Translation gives CASSNMGQGGEQYF.

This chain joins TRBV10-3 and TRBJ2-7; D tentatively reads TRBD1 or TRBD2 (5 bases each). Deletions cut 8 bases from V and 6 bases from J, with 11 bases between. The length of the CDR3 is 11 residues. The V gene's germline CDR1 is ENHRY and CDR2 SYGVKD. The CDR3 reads CAIWDVSEQYF. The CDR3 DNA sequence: TGTGCCATCTGGGACGTATCCGAGCAGTACTTC.

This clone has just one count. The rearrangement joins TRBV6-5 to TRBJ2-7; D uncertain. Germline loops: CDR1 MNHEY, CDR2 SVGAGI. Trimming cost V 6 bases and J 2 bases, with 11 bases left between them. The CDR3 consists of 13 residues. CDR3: CASSPIGPYEQYF. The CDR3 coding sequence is TGTGCCAGCAGCCCCATCGGGCCCTACGAGCAGTACTTC.

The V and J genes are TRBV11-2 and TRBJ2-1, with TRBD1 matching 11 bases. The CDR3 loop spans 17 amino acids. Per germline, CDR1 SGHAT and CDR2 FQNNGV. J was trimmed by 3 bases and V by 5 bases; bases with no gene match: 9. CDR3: CASSHTLGQGGYNEQFF. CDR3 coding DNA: TGTGCCAGCAGCCACACCCTGGGACAGGGGGGCTACAATGAGCAGTTCTTC.

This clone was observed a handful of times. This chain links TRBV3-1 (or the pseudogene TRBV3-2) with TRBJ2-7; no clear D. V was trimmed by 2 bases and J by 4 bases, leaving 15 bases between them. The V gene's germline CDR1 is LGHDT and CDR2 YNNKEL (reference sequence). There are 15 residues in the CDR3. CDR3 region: CASSQQAGSGYEQYF. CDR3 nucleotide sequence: TGTGCCAGCAGCCAACAAGCCGGGTCAGGTTACGAGCAGTACTTC.

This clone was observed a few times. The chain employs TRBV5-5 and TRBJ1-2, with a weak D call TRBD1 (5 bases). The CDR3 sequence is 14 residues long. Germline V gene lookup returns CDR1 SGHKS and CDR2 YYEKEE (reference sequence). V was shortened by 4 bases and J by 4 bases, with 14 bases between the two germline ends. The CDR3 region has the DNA TGTGCCAGCAGCCCAGGTCAGGGTAGCTATGGCTACACCTTC. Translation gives CASSPGQGSYGYTF.

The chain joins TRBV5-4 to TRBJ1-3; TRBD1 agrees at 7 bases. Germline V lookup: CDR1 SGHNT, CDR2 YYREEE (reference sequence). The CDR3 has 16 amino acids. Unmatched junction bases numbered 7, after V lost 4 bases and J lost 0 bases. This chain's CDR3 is CASSRGQRTSGNTIYF. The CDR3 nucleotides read TGTGCCAGCAGCCGGGGACAGAGAACCTCTGGAAACACCATATATTTT.

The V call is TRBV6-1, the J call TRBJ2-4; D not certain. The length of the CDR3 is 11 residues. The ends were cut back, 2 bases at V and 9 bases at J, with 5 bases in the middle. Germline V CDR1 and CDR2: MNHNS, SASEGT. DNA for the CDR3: TGTGCCAGCAGTGAATCTAGCATTCAGTACTTC. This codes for CASSESSIQYF.

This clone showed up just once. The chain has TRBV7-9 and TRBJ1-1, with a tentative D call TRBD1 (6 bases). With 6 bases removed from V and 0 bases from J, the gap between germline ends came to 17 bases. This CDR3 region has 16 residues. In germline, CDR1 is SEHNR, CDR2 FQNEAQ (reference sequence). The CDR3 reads CASRHRDKRMNTEAFF. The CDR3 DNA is TGTGCCAGCAGACACCGGGACAAGAGAATGAACACTGAAGCTTTCTTT.